This T cell receptor (beta chain) originates from a study of spatial heterogeneity in lung cancer. A unique molecular identifier was attached to every TCR cDNA molecule. Via MiXCR, TCRdb re-called the 5' RACE reads, giving one row per CDR3 protein. In the table there are about 21,000 distinct CDR3 sequences, under 5.5% of which are singletons. This clonotype was detected many times. The time point was: sample taken at primary tumor resection. V was shortened by 2 bases and J by 7 bases, with 13 bases between the two germline ends. This CDR3 region has 14 residues. CDR1 and CDR2 from the germline V gene are SGHTA and FQGNSA.

The chain recombines TRBV7-2 with TRBJ2-3; no clear D. This material consisted of PBMCs, taken at surgery. The receptor comes from a male donor with early-stage non-small cell lung cancer. CDR3 coding DNA: TGTGCCAGCAGCTTAAGGTCTTTTGGGTATACGCAGTATTTT. It translates to CASSLRSFGYTQYF.